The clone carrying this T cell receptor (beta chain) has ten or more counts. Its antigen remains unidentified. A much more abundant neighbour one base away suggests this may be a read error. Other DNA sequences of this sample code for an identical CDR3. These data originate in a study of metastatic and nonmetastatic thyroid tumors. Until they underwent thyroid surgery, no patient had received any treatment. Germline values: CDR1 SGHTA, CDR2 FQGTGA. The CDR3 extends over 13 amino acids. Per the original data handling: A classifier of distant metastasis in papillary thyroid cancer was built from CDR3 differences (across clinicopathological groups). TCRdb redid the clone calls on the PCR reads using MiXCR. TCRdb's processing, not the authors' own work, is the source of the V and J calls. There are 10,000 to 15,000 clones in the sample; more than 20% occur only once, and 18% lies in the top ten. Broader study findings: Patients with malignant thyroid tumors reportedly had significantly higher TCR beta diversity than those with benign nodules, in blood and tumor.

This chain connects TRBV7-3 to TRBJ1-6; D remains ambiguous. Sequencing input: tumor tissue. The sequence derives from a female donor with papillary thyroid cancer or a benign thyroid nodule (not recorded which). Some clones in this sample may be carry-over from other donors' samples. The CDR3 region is CASSLRDGSPLHF. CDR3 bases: TGTGCCAGCAGCTTGCGTGATGGTTCACCCCTTCACTTT. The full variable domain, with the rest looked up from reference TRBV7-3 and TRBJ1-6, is GAGVSQTPSNKVTEKGKYVELRCDPISGHTALYWYRQSLGQGPEFLIYFQGTGAADDSGLPNDRFFAVRPEGSVSTLKIQRTERGDSAVYLCASSLRDGSPLHFGNGTRLTVT.